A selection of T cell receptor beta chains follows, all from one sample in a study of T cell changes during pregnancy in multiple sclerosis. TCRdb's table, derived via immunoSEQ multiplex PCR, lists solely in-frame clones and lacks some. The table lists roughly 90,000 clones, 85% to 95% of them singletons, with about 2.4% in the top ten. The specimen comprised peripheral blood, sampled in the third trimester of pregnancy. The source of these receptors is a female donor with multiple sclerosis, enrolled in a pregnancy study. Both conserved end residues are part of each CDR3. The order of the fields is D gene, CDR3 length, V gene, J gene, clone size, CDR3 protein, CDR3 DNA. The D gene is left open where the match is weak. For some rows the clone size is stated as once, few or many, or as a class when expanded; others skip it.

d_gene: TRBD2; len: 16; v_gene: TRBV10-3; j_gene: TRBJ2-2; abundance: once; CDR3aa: CAITPRLAGGPGELFF; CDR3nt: TGTGCCATCACCCCAAGACTAGCGGGAGGGCCCGGGGAGCTGTTTTTT
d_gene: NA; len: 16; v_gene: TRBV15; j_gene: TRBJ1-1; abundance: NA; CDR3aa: CATSRVVGRGVTEAFF; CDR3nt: TGTGCCACCAGCAGAGTTGTAGGCAGGGGTGTGACTGAAGCTTTCTTT
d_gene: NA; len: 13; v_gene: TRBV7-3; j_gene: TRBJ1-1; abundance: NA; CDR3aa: CASSRQANTEAFF; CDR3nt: TGTGCCAGCAGTAGACAGGCTAACACTGAAGCTTTCTTT
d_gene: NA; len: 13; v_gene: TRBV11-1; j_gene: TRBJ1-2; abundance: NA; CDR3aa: CASSSTGYYGYTF; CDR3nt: TGTGCCAGCAGCTCGACAGGATATTATGGCTACACCTTC
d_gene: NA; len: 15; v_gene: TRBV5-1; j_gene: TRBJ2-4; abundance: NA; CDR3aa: CASSDLRGAKNIQYF; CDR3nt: TGCGCCAGCAGCGACTTAAGGGGGGCCAAAAACATTCAGTACTTC
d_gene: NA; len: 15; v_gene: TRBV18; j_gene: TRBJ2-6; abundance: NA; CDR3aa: CASSLQNSGANVLTF; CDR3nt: TGTGCCAGCTCACTACAGAACTCTGGGGCCAACGTCCTGACTTTC
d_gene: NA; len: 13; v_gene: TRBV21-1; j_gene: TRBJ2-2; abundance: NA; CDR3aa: CASSSANTGELFF; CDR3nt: TGTGCCAGCAGCTCGGCGAACACCGGGGAGCTGTTTTTT
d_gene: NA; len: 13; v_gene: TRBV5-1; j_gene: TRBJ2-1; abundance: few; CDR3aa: CASSLGTDNEQFF; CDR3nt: TGCGCCAGCAGCTTGGGGACAGACAATGAGCAGTTCTTC
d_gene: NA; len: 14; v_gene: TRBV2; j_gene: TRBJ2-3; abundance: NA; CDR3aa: CASSEIRPGDTQYF; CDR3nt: TGTGCCAGCAGTGAAATCCGCCCGGGGGATACGCAGTATTTT
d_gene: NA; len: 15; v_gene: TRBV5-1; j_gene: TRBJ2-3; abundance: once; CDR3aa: CASSLDTLAQDTQYF; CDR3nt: TGCGCCAGCAGCTTGGACACCCTCGCACAAGATACGCAGTATTTT
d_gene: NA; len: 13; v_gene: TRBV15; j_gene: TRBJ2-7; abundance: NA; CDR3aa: CATSPGTSYEQYF; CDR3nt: TGTGCCACCAGCCCGGGTACCTCCTACGAGCAGTACTTC
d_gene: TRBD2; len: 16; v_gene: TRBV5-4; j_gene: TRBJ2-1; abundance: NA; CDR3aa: CASSLEIAGGYNEQFF; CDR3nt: TGTGCCAGCAGCTTGGAAATAGCGGGAGGCTACAATGAGCAGTTCTTC
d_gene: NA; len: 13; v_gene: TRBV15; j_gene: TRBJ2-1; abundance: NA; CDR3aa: CATSHGSDNEQFF; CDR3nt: TGTGCCACCAGTCACGGGTCTGACAATGAGCAGTTCTTC
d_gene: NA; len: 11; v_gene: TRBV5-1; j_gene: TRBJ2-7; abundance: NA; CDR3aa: CASRDYYEQYF; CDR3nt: TGCGCCAGCAGGGACTATTACGAGCAGTACTTC
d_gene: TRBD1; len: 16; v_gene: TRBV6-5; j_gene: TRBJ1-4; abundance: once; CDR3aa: CASSYTKTGGREKLFF; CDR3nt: TGTGCCAGCAGTTACACTAAGACAGGGGGCCGTGAAAAACTGTTTTTT
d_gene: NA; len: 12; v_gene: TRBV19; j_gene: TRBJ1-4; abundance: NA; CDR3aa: CASSRTAEKLFF; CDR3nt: TGTGCCAGTAGCAGGACAGCCGAAAAACTGTTTTTT
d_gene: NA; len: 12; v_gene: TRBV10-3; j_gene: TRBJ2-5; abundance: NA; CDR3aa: CATSQGPETQYF; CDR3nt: TGTGCCACCAGCCAGGGTCCAGAGACCCAGTACTTC
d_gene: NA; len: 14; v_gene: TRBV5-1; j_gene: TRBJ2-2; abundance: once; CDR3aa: CASSLKQSTGELFF; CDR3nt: TGCGCCAGCAGCTTGAAACAGAGCACCGGGGAGCTGTTTTTT
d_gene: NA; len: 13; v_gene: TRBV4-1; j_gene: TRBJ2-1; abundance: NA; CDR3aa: CASSQAPESEQFF; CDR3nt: TGCGCCAGCAGCCAAGCCCCCGAGAGTGAGCAGTTCTTC
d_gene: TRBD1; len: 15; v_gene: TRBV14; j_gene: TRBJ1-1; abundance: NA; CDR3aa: CASSLWGQGGPEAFF; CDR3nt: TGTGCCAGCAGCCTCTGGGGACAGGGGGGCCCTGAAGCTTTCTTT
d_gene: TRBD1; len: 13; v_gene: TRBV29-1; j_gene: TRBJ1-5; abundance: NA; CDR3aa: CSVGQGSDQPQHF; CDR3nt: TGCAGCGTTGGACAGGGATCTGATCAGCCCCAGCATTTT
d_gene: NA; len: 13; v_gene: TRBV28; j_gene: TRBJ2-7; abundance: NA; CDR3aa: CASSSPPGYEQYF; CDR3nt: TGTGCCAGCAGTTCCCCGCCGGGCTACGAGCAGTACTTC
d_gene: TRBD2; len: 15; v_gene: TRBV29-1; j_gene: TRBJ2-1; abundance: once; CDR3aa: CSVERGGRAGNEQFF; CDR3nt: TGCAGCGTTGAAAGGGGCGGGAGGGCCGGCAATGAGCAGTTCTTC
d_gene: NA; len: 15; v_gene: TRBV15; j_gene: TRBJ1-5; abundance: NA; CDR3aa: CATSRVRASNQPQHF; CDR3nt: TGTGCCACCAGCAGAGTGAGGGCTAGCAATCAGCCCCAGCATTTT
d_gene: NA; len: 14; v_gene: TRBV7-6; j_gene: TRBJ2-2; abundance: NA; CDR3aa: CASSLYGNTGELFF; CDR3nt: TGTGCCAGCAGCTTATACGGGAACACCGGGGAGCTGTTTTTT
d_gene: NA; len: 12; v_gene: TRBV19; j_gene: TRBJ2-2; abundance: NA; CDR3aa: CASSGRAGELFF; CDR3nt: TGTGCCAGTAGTGGTCGGGCCGGGGAGCTGTTTTTT
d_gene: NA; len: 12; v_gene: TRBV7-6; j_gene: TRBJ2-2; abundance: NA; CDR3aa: CASSGRGGELFF; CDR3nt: TGTGCCAGCAGCGGCAGGGGTGGGGAGCTGTTTTTT
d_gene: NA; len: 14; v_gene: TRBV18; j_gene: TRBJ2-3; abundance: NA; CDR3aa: CASSPRAITDTQYF; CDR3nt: TGTGCCAGCTCACCACGGGCAATCACAGATACGCAGTATTTT
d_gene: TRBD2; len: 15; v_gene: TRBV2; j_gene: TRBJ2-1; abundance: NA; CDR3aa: CASRVSGNPYNEQFF; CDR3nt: TGTGCCAGCAGAGTAAGCGGGAACCCCTACAATGAGCAGTTCTTC
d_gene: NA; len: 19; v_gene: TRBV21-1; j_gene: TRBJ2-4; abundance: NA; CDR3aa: CASSKASRPSGMKQNIQYF; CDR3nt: TGTGCCAGCAGCAAGGCATCACGACCCAGCGGGATGAAGCAAAACATTCAGTACTTC
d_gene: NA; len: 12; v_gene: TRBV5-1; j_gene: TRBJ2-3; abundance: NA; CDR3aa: CASSLAADTQYF; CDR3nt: TGCGCCAGCAGCTTGGCGGCAGATACGCAGTATTTT
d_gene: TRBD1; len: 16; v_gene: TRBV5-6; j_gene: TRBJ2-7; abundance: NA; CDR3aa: CASSPGQGRSAYEQYF; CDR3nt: TGTGCCAGCAGCCCTGGACAGGGTAGATCTGCCTACGAGCAGTACTTC
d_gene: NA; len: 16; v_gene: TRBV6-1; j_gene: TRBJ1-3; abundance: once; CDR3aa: CASSARQPGAGNTIYF; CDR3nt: TGTGCCAGCAGTGCGCGACAGCCAGGAGCTGGAAACACCATATATTTT
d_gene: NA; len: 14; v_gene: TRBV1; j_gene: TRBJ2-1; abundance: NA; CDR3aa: CTSSRAGIYNEQFF; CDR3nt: TGCACCAGCAGCCGGGCGGGAATATACAATGAGCAGTTCTTC
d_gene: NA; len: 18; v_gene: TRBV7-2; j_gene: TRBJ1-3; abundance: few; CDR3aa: CASSSPTGDGWARNTIYF; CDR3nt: TGTGCCAGCAGCTCGCCCACTGGTGACGGTTGGGCTCGAAACACCATATATTTT
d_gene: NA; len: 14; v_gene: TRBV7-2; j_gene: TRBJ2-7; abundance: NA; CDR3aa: CASSLGRVSYEQYF; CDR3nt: TGTGCCAGCAGCTTAGGCAGGGTGTCCTACGAGCAGTACTTC
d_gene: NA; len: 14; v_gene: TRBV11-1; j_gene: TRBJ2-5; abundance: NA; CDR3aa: CASSLGGPGETQYF; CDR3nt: TGTGCCAGCAGCTTAGGAGGCCCGGGGGAGACCCAGTACTTC
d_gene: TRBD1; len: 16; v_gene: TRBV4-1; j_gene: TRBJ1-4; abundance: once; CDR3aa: CASRGQGRATNEKLFF; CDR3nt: TGCGCCAGCAGAGGACAGGGACGAGCAACTAATGAAAAACTGTTTTTT
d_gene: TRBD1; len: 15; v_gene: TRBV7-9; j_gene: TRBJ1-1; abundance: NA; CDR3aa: CASSLGTGTGDEAFF; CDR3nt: TGTGCCAGCAGCTTAGGGACCGGGACAGGGGACGAAGCTTTCTTT
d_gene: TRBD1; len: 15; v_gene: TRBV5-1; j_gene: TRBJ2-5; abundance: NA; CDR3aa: CASSSDRGRAQTQYF; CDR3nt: TGCGCCAGCAGCAGCGACAGGGGGCGCGCGCAGACCCAGTACTTC
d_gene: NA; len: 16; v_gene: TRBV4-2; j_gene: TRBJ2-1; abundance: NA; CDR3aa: CASSSGNPSSYNEQFF; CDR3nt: TGTGCCAGCAGCTCGGGTAACCCAAGCTCCTACAATGAGCAGTTCTTC
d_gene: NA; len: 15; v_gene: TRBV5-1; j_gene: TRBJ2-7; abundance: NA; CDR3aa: CASSARELPTYEQYF; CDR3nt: TGCGCCAGCAGCGCCCGGGAGCTCCCTACCTACGAGCAGTACTTC
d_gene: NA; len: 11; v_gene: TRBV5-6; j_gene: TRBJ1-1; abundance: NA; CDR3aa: CASSFQNEAFF; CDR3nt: TGTGCCAGCAGCTTCCAAAATGAAGCTTTCTTT
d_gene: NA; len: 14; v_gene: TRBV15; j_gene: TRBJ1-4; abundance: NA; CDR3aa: CATSRGGGNEKLFF; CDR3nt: TGTGCCACCAGCAGAGGAGGGGGAAACGAAAAACTGTTTTTT
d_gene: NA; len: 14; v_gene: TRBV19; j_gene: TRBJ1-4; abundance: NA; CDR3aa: CASSPNRLNEKLFF; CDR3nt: TGTGCCAGTAGCCCGAACAGATTAAATGAAAAACTGTTTTTT
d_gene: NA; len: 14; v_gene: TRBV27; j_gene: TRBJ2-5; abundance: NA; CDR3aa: CASSLVGVKETQYF; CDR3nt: TGTGCCAGCAGTTTAGTGGGAGTAAAGGAGACCCAGTACTTC
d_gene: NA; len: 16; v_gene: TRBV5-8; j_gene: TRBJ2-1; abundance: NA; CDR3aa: CASSLGRGGSYNEQFF; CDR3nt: TGTGCCAGCAGCTTGGGTCGGGGAGGCTCCTACAATGAGCAGTTCTTC
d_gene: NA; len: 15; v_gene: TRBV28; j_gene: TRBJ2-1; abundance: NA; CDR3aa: CASSLWPPGGHEQFF; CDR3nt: TGTGCCAGCAGTTTATGGCCCCCTGGAGGCCATGAGCAGTTCTTC
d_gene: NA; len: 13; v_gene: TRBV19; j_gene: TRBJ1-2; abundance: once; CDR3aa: CASSQSTLYGYTF; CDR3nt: TGTGCCAGTAGTCAGTCCACCCTCTATGGCTACACCTTC
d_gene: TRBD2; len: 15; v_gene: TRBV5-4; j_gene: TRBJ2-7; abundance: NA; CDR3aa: CASSWGLAGPYEQYF; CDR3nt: TGTGCCAGCAGCTGGGGGCTAGCGGGACCCTACGAGCAGTACTTC
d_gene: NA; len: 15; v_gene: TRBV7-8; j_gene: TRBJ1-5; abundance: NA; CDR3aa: CASSLGRGSNQPQHF; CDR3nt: TGTGCCAGCAGCTTAGGGCGCGGGAGCAATCAGCCCCAGCATTTT
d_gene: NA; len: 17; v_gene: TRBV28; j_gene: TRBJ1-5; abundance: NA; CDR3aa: CASSSSRTDYSNQPQHF; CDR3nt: TGTGCCAGCAGCTCGTCCCGGACAGATTATAGCAATCAGCCCCAGCATTTT
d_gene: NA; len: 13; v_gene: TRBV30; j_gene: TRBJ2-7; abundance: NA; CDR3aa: CAWSPGQPYEQYF; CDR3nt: TGTGCCTGGAGTCCGGGACAACCCTACGAGCAGTACTTC
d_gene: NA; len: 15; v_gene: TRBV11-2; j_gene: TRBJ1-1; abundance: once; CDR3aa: CASSLSRDGNTEAFF; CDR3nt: TGTGCCAGCAGCTTATCGAGGGATGGGAACACTGAAGCTTTCTTT
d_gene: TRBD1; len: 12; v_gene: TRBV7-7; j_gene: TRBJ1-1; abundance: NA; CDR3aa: CASGQGRTEAFF; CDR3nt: TGTGCTAGCGGACAGGGAAGGACTGAAGCTTTCTTT